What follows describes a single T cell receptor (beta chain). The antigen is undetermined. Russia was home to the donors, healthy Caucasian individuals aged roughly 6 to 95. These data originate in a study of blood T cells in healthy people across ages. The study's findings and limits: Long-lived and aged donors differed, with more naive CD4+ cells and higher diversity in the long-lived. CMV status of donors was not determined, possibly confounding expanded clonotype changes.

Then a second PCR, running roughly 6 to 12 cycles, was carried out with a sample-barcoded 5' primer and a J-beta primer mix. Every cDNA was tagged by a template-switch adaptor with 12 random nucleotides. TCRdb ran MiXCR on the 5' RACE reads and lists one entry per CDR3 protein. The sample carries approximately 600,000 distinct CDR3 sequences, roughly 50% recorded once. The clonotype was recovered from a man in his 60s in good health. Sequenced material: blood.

The CDR3 DNA follows: TGTGCCAGCAGGAACTTGGACAGGGGTGTAGAGACCCAGTACTTC. Residues: CASRNLDRGVETQYF. V gene TRBV12-3 or TRBV12-4 combines with J gene TRBJ2-5; 9 bases align to TRBD1. The CDR3 consists of 15 residues. V was clipped by 6 bases and J by 4 bases; unmatched bases: 9.